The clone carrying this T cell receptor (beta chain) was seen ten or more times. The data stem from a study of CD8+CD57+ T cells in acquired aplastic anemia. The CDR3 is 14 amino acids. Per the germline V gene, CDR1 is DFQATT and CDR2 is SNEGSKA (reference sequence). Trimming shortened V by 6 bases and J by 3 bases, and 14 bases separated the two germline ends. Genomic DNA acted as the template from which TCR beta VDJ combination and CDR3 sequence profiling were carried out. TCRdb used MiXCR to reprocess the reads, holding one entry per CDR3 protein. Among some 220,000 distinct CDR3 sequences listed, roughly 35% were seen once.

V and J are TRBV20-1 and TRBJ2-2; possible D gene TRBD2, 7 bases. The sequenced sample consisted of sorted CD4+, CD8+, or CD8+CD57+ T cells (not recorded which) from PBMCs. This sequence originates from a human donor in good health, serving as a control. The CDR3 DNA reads TGCAGTGCCAGGGGAGGGCCGGACACCGGGGAGCTGTTTTTT. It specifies CSARGGPDTGELFF.